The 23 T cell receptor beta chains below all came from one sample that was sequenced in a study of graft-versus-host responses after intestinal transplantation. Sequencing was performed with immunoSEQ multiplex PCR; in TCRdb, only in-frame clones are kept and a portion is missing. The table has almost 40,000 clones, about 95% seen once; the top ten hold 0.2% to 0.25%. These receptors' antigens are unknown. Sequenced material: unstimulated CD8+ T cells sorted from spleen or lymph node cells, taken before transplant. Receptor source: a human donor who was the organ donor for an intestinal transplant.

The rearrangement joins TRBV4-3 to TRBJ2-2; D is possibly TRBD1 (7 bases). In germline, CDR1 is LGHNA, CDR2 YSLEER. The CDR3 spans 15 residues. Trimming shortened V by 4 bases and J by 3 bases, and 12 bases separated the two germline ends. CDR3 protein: CASSLSRGDTGELFF. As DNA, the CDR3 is TGCGCCAGCAGCCTCAGCAGGGGGGACACCGGGGAGCTGTTTTTT.

The CDR3 DNA reads TGTGCCAGCAGTTTATTTCCCCTGGCTCCTAGCTCTGGAAACACCATATATTTT. Amino acids: CASSLFPLAPSSGNTIYF. The chain carries TRBV28 and TRBJ1-3, with D unclear. This CDR3 contains 18 residues. Germline CDR1 reads MDHEN; CDR2 reads SYDVKM. V shed 1 base and J shed 0 bases, with 16 bases lying between them.

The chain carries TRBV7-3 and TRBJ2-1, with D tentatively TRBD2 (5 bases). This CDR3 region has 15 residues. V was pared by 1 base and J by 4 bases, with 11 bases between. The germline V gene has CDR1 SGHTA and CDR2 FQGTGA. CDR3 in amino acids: CASSLSASSYNEQFF. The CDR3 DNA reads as TGTGCCAGCAGCTTAAGCGCTAGCTCTTACAATGAGCAGTTCTTC.

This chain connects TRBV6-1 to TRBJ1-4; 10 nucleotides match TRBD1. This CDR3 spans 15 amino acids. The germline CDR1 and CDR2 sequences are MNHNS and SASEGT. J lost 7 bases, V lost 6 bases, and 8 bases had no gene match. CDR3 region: CASRRTGTGVEKLFF. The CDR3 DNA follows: TGTGCCAGCAGGAGAACCGGGACAGGGGTTGAAAAACTGTTTTTT.

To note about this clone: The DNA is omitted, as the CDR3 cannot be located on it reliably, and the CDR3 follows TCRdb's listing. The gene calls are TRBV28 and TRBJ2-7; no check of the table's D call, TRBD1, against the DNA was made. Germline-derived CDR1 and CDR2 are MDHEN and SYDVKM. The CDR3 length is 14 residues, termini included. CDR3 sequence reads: CASTGTVPLLEQYF.

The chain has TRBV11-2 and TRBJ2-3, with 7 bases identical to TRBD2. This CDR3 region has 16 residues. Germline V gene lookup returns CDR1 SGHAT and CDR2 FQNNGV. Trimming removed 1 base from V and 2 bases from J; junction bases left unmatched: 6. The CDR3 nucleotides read TGTGCCAGCAGCTTAGTTTCGGGGGGTTACACAGATACGCAGTATTTT. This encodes CASSLVSGGYTDTQYF. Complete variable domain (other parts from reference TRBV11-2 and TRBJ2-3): EAGVAQSPRYKIIEKRQSVAFWCNPISGHATLYWYQQILGQGPKLLIQFQNNGVVDDSQLPKDRFSAERLKGVDSTLKIQPAKLEDSAVYLCASSLVSGGYTDTQYFGPGTRLTVL.

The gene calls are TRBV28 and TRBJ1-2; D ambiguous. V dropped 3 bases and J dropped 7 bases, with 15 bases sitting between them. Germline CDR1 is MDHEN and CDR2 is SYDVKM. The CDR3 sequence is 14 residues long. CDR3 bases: TGTGCCAGCAGTTTGTCCCCTCGGCCACGTGGCTACACCTTC. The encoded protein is CASSLSPRPRGYTF.

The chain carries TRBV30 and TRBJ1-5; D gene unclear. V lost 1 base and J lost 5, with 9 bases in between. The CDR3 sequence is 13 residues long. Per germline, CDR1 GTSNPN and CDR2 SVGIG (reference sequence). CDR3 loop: CAWSGYLDQPQHF. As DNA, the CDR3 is TGTGCCTGGAGTGGGTATCTTGATCAGCCCCAGCATTTT.

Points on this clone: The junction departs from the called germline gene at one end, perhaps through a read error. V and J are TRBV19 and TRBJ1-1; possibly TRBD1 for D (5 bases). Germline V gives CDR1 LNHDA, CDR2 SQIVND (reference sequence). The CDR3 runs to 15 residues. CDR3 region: CASSVDSLMNTEAFF. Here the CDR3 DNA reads TGTGCCAGTAGTGTAGACAGCCTTATGAACACTGAAGCTTTCTTT.

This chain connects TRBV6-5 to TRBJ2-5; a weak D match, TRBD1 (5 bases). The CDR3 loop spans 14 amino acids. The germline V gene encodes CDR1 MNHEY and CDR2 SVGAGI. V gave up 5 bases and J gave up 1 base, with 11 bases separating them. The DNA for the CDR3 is TGTGCCAGCAGTGATCCGACAGTCCAAGAGACCCAGTACTTC. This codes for CASSDPTVQETQYF.

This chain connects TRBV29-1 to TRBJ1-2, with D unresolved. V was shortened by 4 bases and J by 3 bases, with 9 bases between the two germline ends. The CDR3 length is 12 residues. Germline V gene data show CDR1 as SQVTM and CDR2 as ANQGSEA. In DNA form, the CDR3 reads TGCAGCGTTGTCTCGACATACTATGGCTACACCTTC. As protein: CSVVSTYYGYTF.

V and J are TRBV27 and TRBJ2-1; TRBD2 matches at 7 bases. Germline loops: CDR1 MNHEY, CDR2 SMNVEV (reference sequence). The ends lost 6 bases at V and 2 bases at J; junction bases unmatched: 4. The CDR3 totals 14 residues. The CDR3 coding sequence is TGTGCCAGCAGCCCCGCGGGGGCCTACAATGAGCAGTTCTTC. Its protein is CASSPAGAYNEQFF.

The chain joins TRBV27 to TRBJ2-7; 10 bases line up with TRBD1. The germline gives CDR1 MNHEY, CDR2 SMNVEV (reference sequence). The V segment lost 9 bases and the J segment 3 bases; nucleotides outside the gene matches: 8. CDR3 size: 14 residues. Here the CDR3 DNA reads TGTGCCAGTGGGACAGGGGAGTTAGTCTACGAGCAGTACTTC. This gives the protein CASGTGELVYEQYF.

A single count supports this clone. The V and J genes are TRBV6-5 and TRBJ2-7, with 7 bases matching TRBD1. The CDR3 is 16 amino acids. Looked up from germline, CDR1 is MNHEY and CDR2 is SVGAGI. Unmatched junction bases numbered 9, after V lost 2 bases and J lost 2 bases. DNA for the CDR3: TGTGCCAGCAGTTACATGGGGGACAGACGAACCTACGAGCAGTACTTC. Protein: CASSYMGDRRTYEQYF.

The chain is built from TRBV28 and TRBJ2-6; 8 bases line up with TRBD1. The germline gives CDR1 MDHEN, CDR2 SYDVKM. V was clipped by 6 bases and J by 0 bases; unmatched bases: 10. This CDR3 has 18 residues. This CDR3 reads CASSRKDRDNSGANVLTF. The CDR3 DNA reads TGTGCCAGCAGCAGGAAGGACAGGGATAACTCTGGGGCCAACGTCCTGACTTTC.

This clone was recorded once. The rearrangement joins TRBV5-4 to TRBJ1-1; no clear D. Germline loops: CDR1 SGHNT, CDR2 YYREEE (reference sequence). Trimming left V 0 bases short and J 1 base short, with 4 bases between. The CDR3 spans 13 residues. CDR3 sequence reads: CASSLAGNTEAFF. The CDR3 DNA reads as TGTGCCAGCAGCTTGGCAGGGAACACTGAAGCTTTCTTT.

The CDR3 sequence: CASSPSSAGRGSEAFF. The DNA for the CDR3 is TGTGCCAGCAGCCCCAGTTCGGCAGGCCGTGGGTCTGAAGCTTTCTTT. The chain is built from TRBV5-6 and TRBJ1-1; no reliable D call. Germline lookup yields CDR1 SGHDT and CDR2 YYEEEE. The germline V and J ends were trimmed by 4 bases and 6 bases, with 22 bases remaining between them. The CDR3 loop spans 16 amino acids.

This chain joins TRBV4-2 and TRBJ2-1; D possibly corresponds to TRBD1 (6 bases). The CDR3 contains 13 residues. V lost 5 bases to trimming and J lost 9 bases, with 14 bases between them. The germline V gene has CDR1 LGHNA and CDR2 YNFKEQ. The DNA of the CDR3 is TGTGCCAGCAGCGAATACAGGGCTGGTGAGCAGTTCTTC. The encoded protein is CASSEYRAGEQFF.

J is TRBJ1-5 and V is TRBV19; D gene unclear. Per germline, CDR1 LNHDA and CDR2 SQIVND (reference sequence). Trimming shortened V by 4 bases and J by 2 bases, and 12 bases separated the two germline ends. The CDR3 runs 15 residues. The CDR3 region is CASSTPAAGNQPQHF. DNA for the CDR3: TGTGCCAGTAGTACCCCAGCGGCCGGCAATCAGCCCCAGCATTTT. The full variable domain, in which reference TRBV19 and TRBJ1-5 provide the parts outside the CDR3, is DGGITQSPKYLFRKEGQNVTLSCEQNLNHDAMYWYRQDPGQGLRLIYYSQIVNDFQKGDIAEGYSVSREKKESFPLTVTSAQKNPTAFYLCASSTPAAGNQPQHFGDGTRLSIL.

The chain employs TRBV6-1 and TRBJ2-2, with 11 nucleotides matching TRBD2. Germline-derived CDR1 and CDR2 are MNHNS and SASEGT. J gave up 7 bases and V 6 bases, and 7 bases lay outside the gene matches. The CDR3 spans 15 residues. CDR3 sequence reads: CASRTTSGARGELFF. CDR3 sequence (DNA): TGTGCCAGCAGGACGACTAGCGGGGCACGCGGGGAGCTGTTTTTT.

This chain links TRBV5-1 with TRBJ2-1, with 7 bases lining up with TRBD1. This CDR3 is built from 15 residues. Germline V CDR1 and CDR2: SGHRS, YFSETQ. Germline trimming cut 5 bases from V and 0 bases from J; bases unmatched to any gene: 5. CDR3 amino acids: CASRSGTDSYNEQFF. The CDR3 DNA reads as TGCGCCAGCAGATCCGGGACAGACTCCTACAATGAGCAGTTCTTC.

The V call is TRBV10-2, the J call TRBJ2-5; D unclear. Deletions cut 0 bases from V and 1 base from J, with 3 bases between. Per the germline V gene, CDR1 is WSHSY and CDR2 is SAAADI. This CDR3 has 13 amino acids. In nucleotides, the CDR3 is TGCGCCAGCAGTGAGTCTAGCCAAGAGACCCAGTACTTC. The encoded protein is CASSESSQETQYF.

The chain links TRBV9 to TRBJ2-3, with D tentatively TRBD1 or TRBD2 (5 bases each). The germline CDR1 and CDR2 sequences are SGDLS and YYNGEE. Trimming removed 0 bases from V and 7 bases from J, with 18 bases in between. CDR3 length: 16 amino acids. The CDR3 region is CASSVGSGTVAYTQYF. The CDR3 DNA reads TGTGCCAGCAGCGTAGGGTCAGGGACGGTCGCATATACGCAGTATTTT.